Listed below are T cell receptor beta chains from one sample, sequenced in a study of neurological immune-mediated disorders. Each CDR3 protein gets one entry after TCRdb re-called the 5' RACE reads with MiXCR. Among roughly 16,000 distinct CDR3 sequences listed, roughly 14% were seen once. The sample was PBMCs. These receptors were obtained from a man aged 55-75 years with HTLV-1-associated myelopathy (HAM/TSP). The CDR3 runs from the conserved cysteine through the conserved F or W. The D gene is left open where the match is weak. Clone size is stated in some rows and not others, as once, few, many or a class when expanded.

V: TRBV7-3; size: many; D: TRBD2; J: TRBJ2-3; DNA: TGTGCCAGCAGCTTGCTAGCGGGGGCCACAGATACGCAGTATTTT; CDR3: CASSLLAGATDTQYF
V: TRBV15; size: many; D: -; J: TRBJ1-1; DNA: TGTGCCACCAGCAGAGATAAGGGACCGAACACTGAAGCTTTCTTT; CDR3: CATSRDKGPNTEAFF
V: TRBV4-2; size: many; D: -; J: TRBJ1-6; DNA: TGTGCCAGCAGCCAAGATATTCCTCCCGTTTATTCACCCCTCCACTTT; CDR3: CASSQDIPPVYSPLHF
V: TRBV5-1; size: -; D: TRBD1; J: TRBJ1-2; DNA: TGCGCCAGCAGCCCCGGACAGGGGAACACGGGCTACACCTTC; CDR3: CASSPGQGNTGYTF
V: TRBV7-8; size: many; D: -; J: TRBJ1-1; DNA: TGTGCCAGCAGCCGGACTGAACTGAACACTGAAGCTTTCTTT; CDR3: CASSRTELNTEAFF
V: TRBV18; size: many; D: -; J: TRBJ2-2; DNA: TGTGCCAGCTCACCAAGAACTACCGGGGAGCTGTTTTTT; CDR3: CASSPRTTGELFF
V: TRBV11-3; size: many; D: TRBD2; J: TRBJ2-1; DNA: TGTGCCAGCAGCAACAACCGCGGGGGGACCTACAATGAGCAGTTCTTC; CDR3: CASSNNRGGTYNEQFF
V: TRBV20-1; size: many; D: TRBD2; J: TRBJ2-6; DNA: TGCAGTGCTAGAGGGACTAGCGGGGATGGGGCCAACGTCCTGACTTTC; CDR3: CSARGTSGDGANVLTF
V: TRBV20-1; size: many; D: -; J: TRBJ2-5; DNA: TGCAGTGCCCCGGGACTTTCAGAGACCCAGTACTTC; CDR3: CSAPGLSETQYF
V: TRBV7-2; size: many; D: -; J: TRBJ1-6; DNA: TGTGCCAGCAGCTTAGCAGGGGGTAATTCACCCCTCCACTTT; CDR3: CASSLAGGNSPLHF
V: TRBV15; size: many; D: TRBD1; J: TRBJ1-4; DNA: TGTGCCACCAGCTGGGCAGGGGGTGAAAAACTGTTTTTT; CDR3: CATSWAGGEKLFF
V: TRBV20-1; size: -; D: TRBD1; J: TRBJ1-6; DNA: TGCAGTGCTCGCCGGGACAGGGCTTATAATTCACCCCTCCACTTT; CDR3: CSARRDRAYNSPLHF
V: TRBV12-3/TRBV12-4; size: many; D: -; J: TRBJ1-5; DNA: TGTGCCAGCAGCCGGGGAAATATCAATCAGCCCCAGCATTTT; CDR3: CASSRGNINQPQHF
V: TRBV5-6; size: many; D: -; J: TRBJ1-1; DNA: TGTGCCAGCAGCTTCGCAACTGGGAGGACTGAAGCTTTCTTT; CDR3: CASSFATGRTEAFF
V: TRBV5-1; size: many; D: -; J: TRBJ2-3; DNA: TGCGCCAGCAGCTTGTCCCGAGCCACAGATACGCAGTATTTT; CDR3: CASSLSRATDTQYF
V: TRBV29-1; size: many; D: -; J: TRBJ1-1; DNA: TGCAGCTTACGTAGGGGAGAGGGCACTGAAGCTTTCTTT; CDR3: CSLRRGEGTEAFF
V: TRBV28; size: many; D: -; J: TRBJ2-7; DNA: TGTGCCAGCACTAGCCCCTACGAGCAGTACTTC; CDR3: CASTSPYEQYF
V: TRBV19; size: many; D: -; J: TRBJ2-6; DNA: TGTGCCAGTACTAGGTCAGGGGCCAACGTCCTGACTTTC; CDR3: CASTRSGANVLTF
V: TRBV11-1; size: many; D: -; J: TRBJ2-3; DNA: TGTGCCAGCCGCCCGATGGCTAGCGGCACAGATACGCAGTATTTT; CDR3: CASRPMASGTDTQYF
V: TRBV11-2; size: many; D: TRBD1; J: TRBJ2-7; DNA: TGTGCCAGCAGCTTAGCGCGGCAGGGGGCCTACGAGCAGTACTTC; CDR3: CASSLARQGAYEQYF
V: TRBV12-3/TRBV12-4; size: many; D: -; J: TRBJ2-3; DNA: TGTGCCAGCAGACGCGACAGGATGTTGACAGATACGCAGTATTTT; CDR3: CASRRDRMLTDTQYF
V: TRBV20-1; size: many; D: TRBD2; J: TRBJ2-5; DNA: TGCAGTGCGCCGCAATTTGGCGGGGGGAAAGAGACCCAGTACTTC; CDR3: CSAPQFGGGKETQYF
V: TRBV4-1; size: many; D: -; J: TRBJ2-5; DNA: TGCGCCAGCAGCCGGTCTGGGGAGGAGACCCAGTACTTC; CDR3: CASSRSGEETQYF
V: TRBV18; size: -; D: TRBD2; J: TRBJ2-5; DNA: TGTGCCAGCTTACCACTCCCCATGACTAGCGGGGCGGAGACCCAGTACTTC; CDR3: CASLPLPMTSGAETQYF
V: TRBV4-1; size: few; D: TRBD1; J: TRBJ2-7; DNA: TGCGCCAGCAGCGAAATTGGGACAGTTCTATACGAGCAGTACTTC; CDR3: CASSEIGTVLYEQYF
V: TRBV20-1; size: medium-sized; D: -; J: TRBJ1-1; DNA: TGCAGTGCCCCTAGGGGGGACCGCTGGAACACTGAAGCTTTCTTT; CDR3: CSAPRGDRWNTEAFF
V: TRBV5-1; size: many; D: TRBD2; J: TRBJ2-2; DNA: TGCGCCAGCAGCTTGTTACTAGCGGGGGCAACGATCGGGGAGCTGTTTTTT; CDR3: CASSLLLAGATIGELFF
V: TRBV28; size: -; D: -; J: TRBJ2-1; DNA: TGTGCCAGCAGTTTTTGGCAGGGGAATGAGCAGTTCTTC; CDR3: CASSFWQGNEQFF
V: TRBV9; size: medium-sized; D: TRBD1; J: TRBJ2-7; DNA: TGTGCCAGCAGCACGGCGACAGGGCCTTCCTACGAGCAGTACTTC; CDR3: CASSTATGPSYEQYF
V: TRBV2; size: -; D: TRBD1; J: TRBJ2-3; DNA: TGTGCCAGCAGGACGACAGGGGGCACAGATACGCAGTATTTT; CDR3: CASRTTGGTDTQYF
V: TRBV5-6; size: many; D: -; J: TRBJ1-2; DNA: TGTGCCAGCAGCCCCGGAGAGAATTATGGCTACACCTTC; CDR3: CASSPGENYGYTF
V: TRBV7-7; size: many; D: -; J: TRBJ2-5; DNA: TGTGCCAGCAGCTTACAGGATCAAGAGACCCAGTACTTC; CDR3: CASSLQDQETQYF
V: TRBV3-1; size: many; D: -; J: TRBJ2-1; DNA: TGTGCCAGCAGCGGGCAGGGCTTGGGGGCGCAGTTCTTC; CDR3: CASSGQGLGAQFF
V: TRBV10-3; size: many; D: TRBD1; J: TRBJ1-1; DNA: TGTGCCATCAGTGAAGGGGGCTTTCAGAACACTGAAGCTTTCTTT; CDR3: CAISEGGFQNTEAFF
V: TRBV7-2; size: many; D: -; J: TRBJ2-7; DNA: TGTGCCAGCAGCTTAGCGGCTGGGTTGGGCGAGCAGTACTTC; CDR3: CASSLAAGLGEQYF
V: TRBV5-1; size: many; D: TRBD2; J: TRBJ2-5; DNA: TGCGCCAGCAGCGATACTAGCGGGGGTGAGACCCAGTACTTC; CDR3: CASSDTSGGETQYF
V: TRBV7-2; size: many; D: TRBD1; J: TRBJ2-7; DNA: TGTGCCAGCAGCCTTAGAGGGACAGGGGCATACGAGCAGTACTTC; CDR3: CASSLRGTGAYEQYF
V: TRBV3-1; size: many; D: -; J: TRBJ2-3; DNA: TGTGCCAGCAGCCTTACGGTAGATACGCAGTATTTT; CDR3: CASSLTVDTQYF
V: TRBV12-3/TRBV12-4; size: many; D: -; J: TRBJ1-5; DNA: TGTGCCAGCAGTTACGGGGCCCGTGGGGGGAATCAGCCCCAGCATTTT; CDR3: CASSYGARGGNQPQHF
V: TRBV20-1; size: few; D: -; J: TRBJ1-1; DNA: TGCAGTGCTAGGGATGGGACGGCTAACACTGCAGCTTTCTTT; CDR3: CSARDGTANTAAFF
V: TRBV2; size: -; D: TRBD2; J: TRBJ2-3; DNA: TGTGCCAGCAGGCGGGGGGGAGGCACAGATACGCAGTATTTT; CDR3: CASRRGGGTDTQYF
V: TRBV6-2/TRBV6-3; size: many; D: -; J: TRBJ1-1; DNA: TGTGCCAGCAGTGAGGGCGGTGAAGCTTTCTTT; CDR3: CASSEGGEAFF
V: TRBV4-3; size: many; D: -; J: TRBJ2-3; DNA: TGCGCCAGCAGCCAAGATCGGGGAGGCTGGGGGGCGCGCGGCACAGATACGCAGTATTTT; CDR3: CASSQDRGGWGARGTDTQYF
V: TRBV12-3/TRBV12-4; size: many; D: TRBD1; J: TRBJ2-5; DNA: TGTGCCAGCAGTTTGGGGACAGGGGTCTTACAAGAGACCCAGTACTTC; CDR3: CASSLGTGVLQETQYF
V: TRBV14; size: many; D: -; J: TRBJ1-3; DNA: TGTGCCAGCAGCCTTGGACAGCTCTCTGGAAACACCATATATTTT; CDR3: CASSLGQLSGNTIYF
V: TRBV29-1; size: many; D: -; J: TRBJ2-5; DNA: TGCAGCGTCTCGGAGGGGGAGACCCAGTACTTC; CDR3: CSVSEGETQYF
V: TRBV5-1; size: many; D: -; J: TRBJ2-1; DNA: TGCGCCAGCAGCCGCCGTTCGGAGGGAGATGAGCAGTTCTTC; CDR3: CASSRRSEGDEQFF
V: TRBV27; size: many; D: -; J: TRBJ2-5; DNA: TGTGCCAGCAGTCGGGGGTTAAGAGAAAGTCGGTACTTC; CDR3: CASSRGLRESRYF
V: TRBV5-1; size: many; D: -; J: TRBJ2-3; DNA: TGCGCCAGCAGCTTGGCCGTCGCCCGGGATACGCAGTATTTT; CDR3: CASSLAVARDTQYF
V: TRBV5-1; size: many; D: -; J: TRBJ2-3; DNA: TGCGCCAGCAGCTCACTAACAGGGACAGATACGCAGTATTTT; CDR3: CASSSLTGTDTQYF
V: TRBV6-1; size: many; D: -; J: TRBJ1-6; DNA: TGTGCCAGCAGTGAAGTGGGGGGGCCCAACCTGGCACTCCACTTT; CDR3: CASSEVGGPNLALHF
V: TRBV5-5; size: -; D: -; J: TRBJ2-7; DNA: TGTGCCAGCAGCTCATCGCTGGACAAGAAGTACTTC; CDR3: CASSSSLDKKYF
V: TRBV5-1; size: many; D: -; J: TRBJ2-2; DNA: TGCGCCAGCAGCTTGGTATGGGGAACGAACACCGGGGAGCTGTTTTTT; CDR3: CASSLVWGTNTGELFF